These T cell receptor beta chains were read from a single sample in a study of blood T cell repertoires in COVID-19. Using immunoSEQ multiplex PCR, the repertoire was profiled, and TCRdb retains in-frame clones only, with some absent. The sample carries a few hundred thousand clones, roughly 82% recorded once. Material: peripheral blood. Receptors originate from a middle-aged woman who had recovered from COVID-19. The CDR3 runs from the conserved cysteine through the conserved F or W. Clone size is given for some rows only: seen once, a few or many times, or a class if the clone is expanded.

V gene	J gene	clone size	CDR3 protein
TRBV6-5	TRBJ2-5	NA	CASASQSIETQYF
TRBV7-2	TRBJ2-5	NA	CASSLGGSGAKTQYF
TRBV10-3	TRBJ1-4	NA	CAISESTGSNEKLFF
TRBV29-1	TRBJ2-3	NA	CSVLNEATDTQYF
TRBV5-4	TRBJ2-3	NA	CASMRSTGADTQYF
TRBV28	TRBJ1-2	medium-sized	CASSPRNVRNYGYTF
TRBV7-2	TRBJ2-7	once	CASSLRVASPYEQYF
TRBV11-2	TRBJ2-3	few	CASSLDGKRASGATDTQYF
TRBV3-1/TRBV3-2	TRBJ2-7	NA	CASSHRSRLENAYEQYF
TRBV14	TRBJ1-2	NA	CASSPKWGTGGAWTF
TRBV19	TRBJ1-5	few	CASSYSNQPQHF
TRBV5-1	TRBJ1-3	NA	CASSVGDFGSGNTIYF
TRBV5-1	TRBJ1-1	NA	CASSLGGQGTEAFF
TRBV19	TRBJ2-1	NA	CASSPTSGGLSEQFF
TRBV3-1/TRBV3-2	TRBJ2-3	NA	CASSHETGVTDTQYF
TRBV5-8	TRBJ1-2	NA	CASSPAGGRGYTF
TRBV6-2/TRBV6-3	TRBJ2-7	NA	CASSYSKLLPHEQYF
TRBV6-2/TRBV6-3	TRBJ2-2	many	CASSPTGEGTGELFF
TRBV15	TRBJ2-3	NA	CATSSERGVTDTQYF
TRBV5-5	TRBJ2-7	NA	CASSLAADHRDGEQYF
TRBV7-9	TRBJ2-1	NA	CASSLGQGAVSDEQFF
TRBV5-6	TRBJ2-1	NA	CASSWTGGPYNEQFF
TRBV2	TRBJ1-2	NA	CASALRRTDDGYTF
TRBV6-5	TRBJ2-7	NA	CASRGQGPYEQYF
TRBV5-1	TRBJ1-2	NA	CASSLDGTGNGYTF
TRBV7-2	TRBJ1-1	NA	CASSLDALQGGEAFF
TRBV7-2	TRBJ1-2	NA	CASSRQGHGYTF
TRBV6-2/TRBV6-3	TRBJ1-2	NA	CASSYAAGSHYGYTF
TRBV27	TRBJ1-2	NA	CASSIRVNYGYTF
TRBV20-1	TRBJ1-2	NA	CSATHSYGYTF
TRBV4-1	TRBJ2-1	NA	CASSLAGVDGSYNEQFF
TRBV6-5	TRBJ2-5	NA	CASKAQGQETQYF
TRBV2	TRBJ2-7	NA	CASSASPRAYEQYF
TRBV7-2	TRBJ1-6	NA	CASSLAGGRGYNSPLHF
TRBV19	TRBJ1-1	NA	CASSIQGFTEAFF
TRBV11-3	TRBJ2-7	few	CASSPTVGGGEQYF
TRBV7-2	TRBJ2-6	NA	CASSQGETGANVLTF
TRBV7-2	TRBJ1-4	NA	CASSRQGATNEKLFF
TRBV6-1	TRBJ1-4	once	CASSERTGSEKLFF
TRBV10-3	TRBJ1-1	NA	CAISPDRDTEAFF
TRBV7-3	TRBJ2-5	NA	CASSPGGVETQYF
TRBV5-1	TRBJ2-1	NA	CASSLDQGPYNEQFF
TRBV20-1	TRBJ2-1	NA	CSARSDREQFF